The 4 T cell receptor beta chains given below trace back to one sample, sequenced in a study of radiation and T cells in renal cell carcinoma. Documented time point: blood 2 weeks post-SBRT. Documented treatment: 15 Gy SBRT to primary tumor, nephrectomy 4 weeks later. Sequencing used immunoSEQ multiplex PCR; TCRdb keeps in-frame clones, though not all of them. The top ten hold about 30% of the sample, which has about 49,000 clones, 80% seen once. This sample comprised blood, obtained from a patient whose treatment included radiotherapy and nephrectomy. Source of these receptors: a woman aged 70-85 years with renal cell carcinoma.

This chain uses TRBV7-2 with TRBJ2-7; D remains ambiguous. The CDR3 extends over 12 amino acids. Germline CDR1 and CDR2: SGHTA and FQGNSA. The ends were cut back, 4 bases at V and 4 bases at J, with 8 bases in the middle. CDR3 in amino acids: CASSSHPYEQYF. CDR3 nucleotide sequence: TGTGCCAGCAGCTCCCATCCATACGAGCAGTACTTC. The full variable domain, with the rest looked up from reference TRBV7-2 and TRBJ2-7, is GAGVSQSPSNKVTEKGKDVELRCDPISGHTALYWYRQSLGQGLEFLIYFQGNSAPDKSGLPSDRFSAERTGGSVSTLTIQRTQQEDSAVYLCASSSHPYEQYFGPGTRLTVT.

This clone occurred once. In DNA form, the CDR3 reads TGTGCCAGCCGATCGGTCTATAGCAATCAGCCCCAGCATTTT. The encoded protein is CASRSVYSNQPQHF. The chain is built from TRBV2 and TRBJ1-5; D not resolved. V lost 8 bases, J lost 0 bases, and 11 bases lay in between. Looked up from germline, CDR1 is SNHLY and CDR2 is FYNNEI. The CDR3 spans 14 residues. Filled out from reference TRBV2 and TRBJ1-5, the complete variable domain reads EPEVTQTPSHQVTQMGQEVILRCVPISNHLYFYWYRQILGQKVEFLVSFYNNEISEKSEIFDDQFSVERPDGSNFTLKIRSTKLEDSAMYFCASRSVYSNQPQHFGDGTRLSIL.

The V gene is TRBV19, the J gene TRBJ2-6, with 9 bases identical to TRBD1. CDR1 and CDR2 (germline): LNHDA, SQIVND (reference sequence). V dropped 3 bases and J dropped 2; count of bases not matched to a gene: 8. This CDR3 has 18 amino acids. For the CDR3, the DNA is TGTGCCAGTAGTATCCTTGGACAGGGGCAACCTGGGGCCAACGTCCTGACTTTC. Translating it yields CASSILGQGQPGANVLTF.

V and J are TRBV6-1 and TRBJ2-5; a possible D gene is TRBD1 (5 bases). Trimming stripped 8 bases from V and 1 base from J, with 5 bases between. Germline V gene data show CDR1 as MNHNS and CDR2 as SASEGT. The CDR3 extends over 11 amino acids. The CDR3 nucleotides are TGTGCCAGCCAGGGCCAAGAGACCCAGTACTTC. This gives the protein CASQGQETQYF.